This T cell receptor beta chain was sequenced for a study of monozygotic twins with inflammatory bowel disease. Skipping T cell sorting, the study isolated total RNA directly from whole blood. Input per TCR library consisted of around 3,700 ng of total RNA. TCRdb re-called the 5' RACE reads; one entry per CDR3 protein, DNA not given. This sample's clone table lists about 300,000 distinct CDR3 sequences. CDR3 length: 15 residues. Germline values: CDR1 MNHEY, CDR2 SMNVEV (reference sequence). V and J are TRBV27 and TRBJ2-4. The TCR originated in a human donor with ulcerative colitis or Crohn's disease, or a healthy co-twin of an affected twin (not recorded which). Source material: blood. The CDR3 loop is CASRLAGVNKNIQYF.